This T cell receptor beta chain was identified during a study of blood T cell repertoires in COVID-19. Study-level background: PBMCs, B-cell-depleted T cells, or T cells were the source of the cDNA or gDNA that made up the material.

Participants were aged roughly 18 to 89 years, lived in around 22 US areas, and enrolled virtually. Cohort allocation depended upon clinical history that participants reported. The table came from immunoSEQ multiplex PCR; TCRdb's copy has only in-frame clones and leaves some out. The sample records about 170,000 clones, over 80% being singletons. The sequence derives from a woman in her fifties or sixties who had recovered from COVID-19. Sequenced input: PBMCs or T cells enriched from blood (not recorded which).

CDR3 loop: CASSRPRGPLNEKLFF. In nucleotides, the CDR3 is TGTGCCAGTAGTAGACCCAGGGGCCCCCTTAATGAAAAACTGTTTTTT. The V gene is TRBV19, the J gene TRBJ1-4; maybe TRBD1 (6 bases). The CDR3 extends over 16 amino acids. V lost 4 bases and J 4 bases, leaving 16 bases between the germline ends. Germline values: CDR1 LNHDA, CDR2 SQIVND (reference sequence). Supplemented by reference TRBV19 and TRBJ1-4, the full variable domain reads DGGITQSPKYLFRKEGQNVTLSCEQNLNHDAMYWYRQDPGQGLRLIYYSQIVNDFQKGDIAEGYSVSREKKESFPLTVTSAQKNPTAFYLCASSRPRGPLNEKLFFGSGTQLSVL.